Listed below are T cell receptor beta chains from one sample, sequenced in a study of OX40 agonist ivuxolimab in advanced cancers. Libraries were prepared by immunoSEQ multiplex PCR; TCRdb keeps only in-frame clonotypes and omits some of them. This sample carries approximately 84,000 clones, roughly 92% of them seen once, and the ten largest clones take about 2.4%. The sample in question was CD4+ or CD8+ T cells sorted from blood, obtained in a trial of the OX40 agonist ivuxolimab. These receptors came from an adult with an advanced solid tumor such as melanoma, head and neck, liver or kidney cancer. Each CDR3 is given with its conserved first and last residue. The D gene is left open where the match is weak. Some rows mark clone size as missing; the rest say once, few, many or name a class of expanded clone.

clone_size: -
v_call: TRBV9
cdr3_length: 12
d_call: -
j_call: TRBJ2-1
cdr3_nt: TGTGCCAGCAGTTATAGGCTAAATGAGCAGTTCTTC
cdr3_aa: CASSYRLNEQFF

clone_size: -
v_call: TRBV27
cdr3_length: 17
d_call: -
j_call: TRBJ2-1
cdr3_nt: TGTGCCAGCAGTTTATTAGTTAGCAAGGGTTCGAACAATGAGCAGTTCTTC
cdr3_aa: CASSLLVSKGSNNEQFF

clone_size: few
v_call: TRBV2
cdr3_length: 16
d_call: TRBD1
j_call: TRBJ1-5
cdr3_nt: TGTGCCAGCACAGTGACAGGGGACTATAGCAATCAGCCCCAGCATTTT
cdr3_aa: CASTVTGDYSNQPQHF

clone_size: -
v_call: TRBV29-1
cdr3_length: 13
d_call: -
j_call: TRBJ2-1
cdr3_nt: TGCAGCACGGGGACAACTAGTTTCAATGAGCAGTTCTTC
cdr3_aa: CSTGTTSFNEQFF

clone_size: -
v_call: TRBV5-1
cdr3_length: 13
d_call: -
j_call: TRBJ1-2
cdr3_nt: TGCGCCAGCAGCTTCGACAGTGCCTATGGCTACACCTTC
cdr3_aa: CASSFDSAYGYTF

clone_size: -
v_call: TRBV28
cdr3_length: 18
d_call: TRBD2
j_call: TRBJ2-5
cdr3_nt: TGTGCCAGCAGTTTACCCCCCGACACTAGCGGCACGGAGGAGACCCAGTACTTC
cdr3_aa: CASSLPPDTSGTEETQYF

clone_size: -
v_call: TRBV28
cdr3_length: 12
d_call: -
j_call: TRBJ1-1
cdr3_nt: TGTGCCAGCAGTCATTCTAACACTGAAGCTTTCTTT
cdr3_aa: CASSHSNTEAFF

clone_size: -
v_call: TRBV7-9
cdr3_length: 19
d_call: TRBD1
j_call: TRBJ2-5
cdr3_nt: TGTGCCAGCAGCGGCCGGGACAGGGAGGGCCGACGGTACCAAGAGACCCAGTACTTC
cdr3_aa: CASSGRDREGRRYQETQYF

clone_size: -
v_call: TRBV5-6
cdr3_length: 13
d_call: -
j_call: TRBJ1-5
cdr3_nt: TGTGCCAGCAGCCATGGGAGCAATCAGCCCCAGCATTTT
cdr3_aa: CASSHGSNQPQHF

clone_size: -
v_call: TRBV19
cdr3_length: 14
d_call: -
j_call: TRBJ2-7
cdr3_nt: TGTGCCAGTAGTGCTGAGGAGGCGGACTACGAGCAGTACTTC
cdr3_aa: CASSAEEADYEQYF

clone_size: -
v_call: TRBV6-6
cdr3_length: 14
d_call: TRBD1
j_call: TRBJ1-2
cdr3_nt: TGTGCCAGCAGGGGGGACAGTACTAACTATGGCTACACCTTC
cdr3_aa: CASRGDSTNYGYTF

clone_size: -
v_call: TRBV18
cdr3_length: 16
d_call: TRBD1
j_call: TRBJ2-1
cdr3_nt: TGTGCCAGCTCACCCCACGGACAGGGGGCGGGCAATGAGCAGTTCTTC
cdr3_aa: CASSPHGQGAGNEQFF

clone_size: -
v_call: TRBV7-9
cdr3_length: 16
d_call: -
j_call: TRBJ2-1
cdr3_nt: TGTGCCAGCAGCTTAGCACTTAGAGACCCCTTCAATGAGCAGTTCTTC
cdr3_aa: CASSLALRDPFNEQFF

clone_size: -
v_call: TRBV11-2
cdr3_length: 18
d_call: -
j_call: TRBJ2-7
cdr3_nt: TGTGCCAGCAGCCTCGCGGGGAGACCTCTGAGGAGCTCCTACGAGCAGTACTTC
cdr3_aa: CASSLAGRPLRSSYEQYF

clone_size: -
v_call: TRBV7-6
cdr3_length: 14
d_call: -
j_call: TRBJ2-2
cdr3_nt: TGTGCCAGCAGCTTAGTCGACGGGCCCGGGGAGCTGTTTTTT
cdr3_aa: CASSLVDGPGELFF

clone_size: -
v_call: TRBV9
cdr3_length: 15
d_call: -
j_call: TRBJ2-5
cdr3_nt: TGTGCCAGCAGCGAGACACTAGCTGTTAAAGAGACCCAGTACTTC
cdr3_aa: CASSETLAVKETQYF

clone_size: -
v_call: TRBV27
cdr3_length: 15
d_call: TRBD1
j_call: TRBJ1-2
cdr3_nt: TGTGCCAGCAGTCTGATTGGGACAGGGTCGTTGAGCTACACCTTC
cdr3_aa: CASSLIGTGSLSYTF

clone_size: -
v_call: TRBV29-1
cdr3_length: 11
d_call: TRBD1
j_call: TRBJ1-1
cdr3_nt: TGCAGCGCGGGACAGGGTTCTGAAGCTTTCTTT
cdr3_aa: CSAGQGSEAFF

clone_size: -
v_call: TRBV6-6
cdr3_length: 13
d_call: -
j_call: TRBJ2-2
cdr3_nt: TGTGCCAGCAGTTACGGGAGAACCGGGGAGCTGTTTTTT
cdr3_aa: CASSYGRTGELFF

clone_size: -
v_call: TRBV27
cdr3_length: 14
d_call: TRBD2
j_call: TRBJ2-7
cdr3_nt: TGTGCCAGCAGCCTTAGCGGGGGCCCCTACGAGCAGTACTTC
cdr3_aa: CASSLSGGPYEQYF

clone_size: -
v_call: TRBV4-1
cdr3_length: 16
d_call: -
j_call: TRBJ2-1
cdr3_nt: TGCGCCAGCAGCCAAGATGTTCTAGCGTTTTACAATGAGCAGTTCTTC
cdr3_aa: CASSQDVLAFYNEQFF

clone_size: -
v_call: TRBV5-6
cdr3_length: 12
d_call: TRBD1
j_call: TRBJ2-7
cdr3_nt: TGTGCCAGCAGCCCGGGACAGTACGAGCAGTACTTC
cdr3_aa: CASSPGQYEQYF

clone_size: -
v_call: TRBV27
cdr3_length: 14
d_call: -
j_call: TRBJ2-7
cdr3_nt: TGTGCCAGCAGTTTCATGGGGGGGCTAAAAGAGCAGTACTTC
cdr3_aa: CASSFMGGLKEQYF

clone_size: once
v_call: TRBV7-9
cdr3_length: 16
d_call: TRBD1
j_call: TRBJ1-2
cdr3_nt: TGTGCCAGCAGCTTAGGGGACAGGGGGCCTAACTATGGCTACACCTTC
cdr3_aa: CASSLGDRGPNYGYTF

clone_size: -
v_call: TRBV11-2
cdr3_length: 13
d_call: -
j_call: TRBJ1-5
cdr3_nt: TGTGCCAGCAGCTTCAGGGAGGCTCAGCCCCAGCATTTT
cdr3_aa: CASSFREAQPQHF

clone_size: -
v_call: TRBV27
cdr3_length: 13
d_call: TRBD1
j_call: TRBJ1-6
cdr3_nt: TGTGCCAGCGGACAGGGGCTAGTTTCACCCCTCCACTTT
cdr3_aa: CASGQGLVSPLHF

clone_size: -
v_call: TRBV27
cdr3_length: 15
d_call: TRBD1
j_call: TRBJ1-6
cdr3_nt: TGTGCCAGCCCGTCCTACAGGGGTTATAATTCACCCCTCCACTTT
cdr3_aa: CASPSYRGYNSPLHF

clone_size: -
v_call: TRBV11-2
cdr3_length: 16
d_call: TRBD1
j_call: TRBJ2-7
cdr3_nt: TGTGCCAGCAGCCCCCGAGGGACAGGGGGCGCGAGGGAGCAGTACTTC
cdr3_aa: CASSPRGTGGAREQYF

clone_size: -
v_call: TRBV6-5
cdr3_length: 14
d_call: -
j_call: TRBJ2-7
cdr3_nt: TGTGCCAGCCGATTTGCGGGGTCCCCTATGGAGCAGTACTTC
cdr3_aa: CASRFAGSPMEQYF

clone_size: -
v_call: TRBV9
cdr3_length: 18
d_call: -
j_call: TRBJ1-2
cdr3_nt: TGTGCCAGCACCGAAGGAGTACAACAAAATCCAAGGGACTATGGCTACACCTTC
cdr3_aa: CASTEGVQQNPRDYGYTF

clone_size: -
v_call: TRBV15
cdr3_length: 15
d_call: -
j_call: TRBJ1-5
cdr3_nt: TGTGCCACCAGCAGGGGTTTGGGAGAAAATCAGCCCCAGCATTTT
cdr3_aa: CATSRGLGENQPQHF

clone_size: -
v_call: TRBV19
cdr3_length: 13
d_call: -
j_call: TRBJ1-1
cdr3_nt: TGTGCCAGTAGTCCGGGGGGGGCCACTGAAGCTTTCTTT
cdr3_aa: CASSPGGATEAFF

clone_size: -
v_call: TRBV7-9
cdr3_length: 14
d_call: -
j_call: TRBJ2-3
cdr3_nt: TGTGCCAGCAGCTTAGTTCTCAACACAGATACGCAGTATTTT
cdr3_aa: CASSLVLNTDTQYF

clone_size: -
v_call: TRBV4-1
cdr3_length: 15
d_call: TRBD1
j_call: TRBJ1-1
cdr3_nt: TGCGCCAGCAGCTCCTCGTGGGACAGGTACACTGAAGCTTTCTTT
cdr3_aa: CASSSSWDRYTEAFF

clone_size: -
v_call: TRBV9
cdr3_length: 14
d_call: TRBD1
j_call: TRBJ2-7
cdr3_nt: TGTGCCAGCAGCGTACGACAGGGGACGGGGGAGCAGTACTTC
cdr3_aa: CASSVRQGTGEQYF

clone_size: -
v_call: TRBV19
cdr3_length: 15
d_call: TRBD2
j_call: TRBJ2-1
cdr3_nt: TGTGCCAGTACCGTAACTAGCGGGGTTTACAATGAGCAGTTCTTC
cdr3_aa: CASTVTSGVYNEQFF

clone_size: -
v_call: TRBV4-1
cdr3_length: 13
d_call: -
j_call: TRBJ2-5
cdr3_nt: TGCGCCAGCAGCCAAGGGGTAATCGAGACCCAGTACTTC
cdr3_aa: CASSQGVIETQYF

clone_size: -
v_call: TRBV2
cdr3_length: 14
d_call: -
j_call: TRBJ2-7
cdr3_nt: TGTGCCAGCAGTGAGGGACCGATCTCCTACGAGCAGTACTTC
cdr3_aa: CASSEGPISYEQYF

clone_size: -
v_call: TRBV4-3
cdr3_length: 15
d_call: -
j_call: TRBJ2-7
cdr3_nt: TGCGCCAGCAGCCAAGACCGGGGGGCTACCTACGAGCAGTACTTC
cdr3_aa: CASSQDRGATYEQYF

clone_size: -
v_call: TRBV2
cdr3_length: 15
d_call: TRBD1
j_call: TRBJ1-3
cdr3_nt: TGTGCCAGCAGTGGGGACAGGGGTCCCGGAAACACCATATATTTT
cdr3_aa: CASSGDRGPGNTIYF

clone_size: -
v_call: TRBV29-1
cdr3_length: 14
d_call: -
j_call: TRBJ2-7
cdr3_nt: TGCAGCGCTTCCTTGACAACTACCACCTACGAGCAGTACTTC
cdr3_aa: CSASLTTTTYEQYF

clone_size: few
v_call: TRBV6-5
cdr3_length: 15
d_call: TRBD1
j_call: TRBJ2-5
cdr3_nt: TGTGCCAGCAGCACCTCGACAGGGGTAATAGAGACCCAGTACTTC
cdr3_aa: CASSTSTGVIETQYF

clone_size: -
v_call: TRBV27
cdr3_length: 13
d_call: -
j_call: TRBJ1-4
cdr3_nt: TGTGCCAGCAGGCGAGGGTCGAGTGAAAAACTGTTTTTT
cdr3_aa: CASRRGSSEKLFF

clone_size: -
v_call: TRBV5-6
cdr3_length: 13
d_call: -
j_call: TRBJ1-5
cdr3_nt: TGTGCCAGTGGGGCCCCCAATTCGGAGCCCCAGCATTTT
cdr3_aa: CASGAPNSEPQHF

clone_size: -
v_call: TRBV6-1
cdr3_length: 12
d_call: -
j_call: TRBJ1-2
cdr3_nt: TGTGCCAGCAGACCCGACCCATATGGCTACACCTTC
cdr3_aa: CASRPDPYGYTF

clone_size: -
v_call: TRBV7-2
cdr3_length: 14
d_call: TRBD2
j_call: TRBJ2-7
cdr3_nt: TGTGCCAGCAGCTTGGGACTACCATACTACGAGCAGTACTTC
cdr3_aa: CASSLGLPYYEQYF

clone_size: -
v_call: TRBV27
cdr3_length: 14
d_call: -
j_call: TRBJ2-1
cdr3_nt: TGTGCCAGCAGTTACTTTTTAGGACAAGGTGAGCAGTTCTTC
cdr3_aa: CASSYFLGQGEQFF

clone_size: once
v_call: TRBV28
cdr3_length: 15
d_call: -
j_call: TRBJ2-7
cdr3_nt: TGTGCCAGCAGTTTAATCGGCAGCAGCTCCTACGAGCAGTACTTC
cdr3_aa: CASSLIGSSSYEQYF

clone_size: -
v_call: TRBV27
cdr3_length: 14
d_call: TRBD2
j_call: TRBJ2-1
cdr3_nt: TGTGCCAGCAGTTCTAGCGGGAGTACCCATGAGCAGTTCTTC
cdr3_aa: CASSSSGSTHEQFF

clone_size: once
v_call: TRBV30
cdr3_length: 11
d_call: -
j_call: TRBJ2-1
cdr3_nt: TGTGCTTCGTGGAACTACAATGAGCAGTTCTTC
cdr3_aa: CASWNYNEQFF

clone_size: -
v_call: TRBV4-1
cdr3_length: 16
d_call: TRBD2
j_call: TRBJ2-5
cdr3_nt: TGCGCCAGCAGCCCCATAGCGGGAAGGATGGGGGAGACCCAGTACTTC
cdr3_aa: CASSPIAGRMGETQYF

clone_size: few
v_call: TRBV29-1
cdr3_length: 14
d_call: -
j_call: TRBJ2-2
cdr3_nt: TGCAGCGTTGACACAGGCGGGTACACCGGGGAGCTGTTTTTT
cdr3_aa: CSVDTGGYTGELFF